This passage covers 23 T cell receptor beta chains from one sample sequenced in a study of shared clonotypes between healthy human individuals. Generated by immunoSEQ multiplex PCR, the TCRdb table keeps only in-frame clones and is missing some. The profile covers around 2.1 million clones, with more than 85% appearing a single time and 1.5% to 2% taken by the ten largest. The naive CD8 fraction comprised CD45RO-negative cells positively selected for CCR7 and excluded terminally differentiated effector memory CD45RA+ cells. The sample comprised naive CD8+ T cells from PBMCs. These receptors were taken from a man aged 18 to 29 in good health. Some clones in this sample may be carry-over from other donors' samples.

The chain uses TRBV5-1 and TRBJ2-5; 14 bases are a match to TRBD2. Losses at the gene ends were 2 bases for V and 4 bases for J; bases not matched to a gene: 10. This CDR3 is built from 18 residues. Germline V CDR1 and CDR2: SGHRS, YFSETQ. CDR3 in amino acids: CASSFTGGLAGVRETQYF. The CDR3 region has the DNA TGCGCCAGCAGCTTCACCGGGGGACTAGCGGGAGTAAGAGAGACCCAGTACTTC.

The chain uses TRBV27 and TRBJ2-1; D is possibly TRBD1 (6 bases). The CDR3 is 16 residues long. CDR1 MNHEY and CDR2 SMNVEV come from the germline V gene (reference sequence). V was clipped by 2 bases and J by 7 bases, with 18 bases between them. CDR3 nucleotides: TGTGCCAGCAGTTTAGACCGGGACACCCTTAGGAATGAGCAGTTCTTC. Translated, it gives CASSLDRDTLRNEQFF.

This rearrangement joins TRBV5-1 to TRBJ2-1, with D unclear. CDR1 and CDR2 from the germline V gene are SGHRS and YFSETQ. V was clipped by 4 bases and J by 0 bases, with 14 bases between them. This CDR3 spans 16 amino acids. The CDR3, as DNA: TGCGCCAGCAGCCGGAGTGCCCAAAGCTCCTACAATGAGCAGTTCTTC. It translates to CASSRSAQSSYNEQFF.

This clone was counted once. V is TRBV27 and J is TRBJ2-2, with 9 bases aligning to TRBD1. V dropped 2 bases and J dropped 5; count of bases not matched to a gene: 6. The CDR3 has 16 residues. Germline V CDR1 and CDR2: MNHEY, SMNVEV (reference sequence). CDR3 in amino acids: CASSLMGTGLTGELFF. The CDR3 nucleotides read TGTGCCAGCAGTTTAATGGGGACAGGGCTAACCGGGGAGCTGTTTTTT.

For the CDR3, the DNA is TGTGCCAGCAGCTTAGACCAGCGTCATACGCAGTATTTT. Encoded protein: CASSLDQRHTQYF. The V gene is TRBV11-1, the J gene TRBJ2-3; D unresolved. Per the germline V gene, CDR1 is SGHAT and CDR2 is FQDESV (reference sequence). The CDR3 sequence is 13 residues long. V was pared by 1 base and J by 7 bases, with 9 bases between.

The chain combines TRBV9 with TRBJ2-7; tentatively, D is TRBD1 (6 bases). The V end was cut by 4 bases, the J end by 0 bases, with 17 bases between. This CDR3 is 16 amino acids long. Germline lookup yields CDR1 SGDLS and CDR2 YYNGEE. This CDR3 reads CASSTRTDHPSYEQYF. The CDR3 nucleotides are TGTGCCAGCAGCACCCGGACAGACCACCCCTCCTACGAGCAGTACTTC.

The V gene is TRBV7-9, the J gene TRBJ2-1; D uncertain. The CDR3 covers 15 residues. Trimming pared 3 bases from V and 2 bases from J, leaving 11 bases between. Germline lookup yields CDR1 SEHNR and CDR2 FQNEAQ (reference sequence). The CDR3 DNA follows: TGTGCCAGCAGCTTTGGGCGTTTGCCCTACAATGAGCAGTTCTTC. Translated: CASSFGRLPYNEQFF.

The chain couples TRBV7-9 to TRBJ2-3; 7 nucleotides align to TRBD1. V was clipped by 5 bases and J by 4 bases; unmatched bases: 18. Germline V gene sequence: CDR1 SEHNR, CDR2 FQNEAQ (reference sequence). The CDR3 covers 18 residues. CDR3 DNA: TGTGCCAGCAGCAACCTTAAAGGGGGCCAGGGAGAGGCAGATACGCAGTATTTT. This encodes CASSNLKGGQGEADTQYF.

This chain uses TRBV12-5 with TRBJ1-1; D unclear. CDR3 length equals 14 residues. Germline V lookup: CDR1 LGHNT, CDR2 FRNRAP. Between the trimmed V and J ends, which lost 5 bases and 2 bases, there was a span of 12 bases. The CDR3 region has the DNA TGTGCTAGTGGTCGTTCGACGGAAAACACTGAAGCTTTCTTT. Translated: CASGRSTENTEAFF. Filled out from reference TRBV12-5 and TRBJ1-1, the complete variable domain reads DARVTQTPRHKVTEMGQEVTMRCQPILGHNTVFWYRQTMMQGLELLAYFRNRAPLDDSGMPKDRFSAEMPDATLATLKIQPSEPRDSAVYFCASGRSTENTEAFFGQGTRLTVV.

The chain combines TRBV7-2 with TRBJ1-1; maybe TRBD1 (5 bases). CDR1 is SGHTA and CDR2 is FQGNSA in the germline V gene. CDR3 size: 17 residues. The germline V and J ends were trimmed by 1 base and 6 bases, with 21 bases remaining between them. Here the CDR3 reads CASSLGARVLEIAEAFF. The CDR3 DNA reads TGTGCCAGCAGCTTAGGGGCCAGGGTATTGGAAATCGCTGAAGCTTTCTTT.

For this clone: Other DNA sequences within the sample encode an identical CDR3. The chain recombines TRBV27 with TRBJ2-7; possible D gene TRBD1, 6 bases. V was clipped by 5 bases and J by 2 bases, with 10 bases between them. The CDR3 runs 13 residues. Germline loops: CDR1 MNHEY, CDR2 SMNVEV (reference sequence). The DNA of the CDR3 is TGTGCCAGCAGTACCAGGGGCCCCTACGAGCAGTACTTC. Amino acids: CASSTRGPYEQYF.

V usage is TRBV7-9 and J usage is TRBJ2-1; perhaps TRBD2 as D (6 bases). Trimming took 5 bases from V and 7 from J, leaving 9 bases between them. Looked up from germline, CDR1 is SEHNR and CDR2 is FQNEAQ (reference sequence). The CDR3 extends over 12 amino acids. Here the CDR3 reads CASSHGGNEQFF. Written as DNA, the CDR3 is TGTGCCAGCAGCCACGGAGGGAATGAGCAGTTCTTC.

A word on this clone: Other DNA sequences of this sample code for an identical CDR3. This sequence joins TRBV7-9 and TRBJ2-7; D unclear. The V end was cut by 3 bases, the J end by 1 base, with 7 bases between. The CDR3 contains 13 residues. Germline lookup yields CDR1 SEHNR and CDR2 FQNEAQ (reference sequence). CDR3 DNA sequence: TGTGCCAGCAGCTTGGCAGCGTCCTACGAGCAGTACTTC. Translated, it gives CASSLAASYEQYF. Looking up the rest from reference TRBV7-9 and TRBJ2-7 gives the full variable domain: DTGVSQNPRHKITKRGQNVTFRCDPISEHNRLYWYRQTLGQGPEFLTYFQNEAQLEKSRLLSDRFSAERPKGSFSTLEIQRTEQGDSAMYLCASSLAASYEQYFGPGTRLTVT.

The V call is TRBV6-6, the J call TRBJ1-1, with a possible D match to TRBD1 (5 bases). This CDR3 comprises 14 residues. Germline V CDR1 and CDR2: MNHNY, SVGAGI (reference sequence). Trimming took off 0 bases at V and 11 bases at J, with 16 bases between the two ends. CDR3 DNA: TGTGCCAGCAGTTACTCCCGGGGCGGCCCATGGGCTTTCTTT. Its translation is CASSYSRGGPWAFF.

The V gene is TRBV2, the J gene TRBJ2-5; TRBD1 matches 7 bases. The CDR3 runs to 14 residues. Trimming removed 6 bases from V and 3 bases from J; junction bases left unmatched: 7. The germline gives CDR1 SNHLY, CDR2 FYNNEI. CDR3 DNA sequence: TGTGCCAGCAGCCCTACAGGGGCCGAAGAGACCCAGTACTTC. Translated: CASSPTGAEETQYF.

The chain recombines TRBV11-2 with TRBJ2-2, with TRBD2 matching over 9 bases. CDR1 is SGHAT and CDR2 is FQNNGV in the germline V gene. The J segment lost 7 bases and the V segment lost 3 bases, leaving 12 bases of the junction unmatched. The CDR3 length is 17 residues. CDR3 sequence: CASSFFFRREGGGELFF. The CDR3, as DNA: TGTGCCAGCAGCTTTTTCTTTCGGCGGGAGGGCGGCGGGGAGCTGTTTTTT.

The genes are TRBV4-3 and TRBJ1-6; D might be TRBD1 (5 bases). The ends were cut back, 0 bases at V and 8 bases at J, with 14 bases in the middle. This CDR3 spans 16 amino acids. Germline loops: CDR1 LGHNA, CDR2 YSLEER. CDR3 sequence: CASSQELHRPDSPLHF. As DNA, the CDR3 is TGCGCCAGCAGCCAAGAGCTGCACAGGCCTGATTCACCCCTCCACTTT.

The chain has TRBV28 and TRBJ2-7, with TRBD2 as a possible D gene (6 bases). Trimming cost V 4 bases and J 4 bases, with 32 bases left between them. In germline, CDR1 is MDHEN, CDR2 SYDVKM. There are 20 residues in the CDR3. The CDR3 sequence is CASSSYAYLGLGGESYEQYF. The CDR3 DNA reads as TGTGCCAGCAGTTCATACGCCTATTTGGGACTCGGAGGGGAGTCGTACGAGCAGTACTTC.

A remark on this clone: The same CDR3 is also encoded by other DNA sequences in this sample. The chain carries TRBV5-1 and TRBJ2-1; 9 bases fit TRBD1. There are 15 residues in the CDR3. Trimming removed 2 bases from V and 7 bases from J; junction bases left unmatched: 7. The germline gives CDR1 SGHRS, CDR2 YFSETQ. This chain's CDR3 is CASSFSQGARNEQFF. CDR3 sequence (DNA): TGCGCCAGCAGCTTCTCACAGGGGGCCCGGAATGAGCAGTTCTTC. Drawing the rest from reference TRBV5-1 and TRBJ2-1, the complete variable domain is KAGVTQTPRYLIKTRGQQVTLSCSPISGHRSVSWYQQTPGQGLQFLFEYFSETQRNKGNFPGRFSGRQFSNSRSEMNVSTLELGDSALYLCASSFSQGARNEQFFGPGTRLTVL.

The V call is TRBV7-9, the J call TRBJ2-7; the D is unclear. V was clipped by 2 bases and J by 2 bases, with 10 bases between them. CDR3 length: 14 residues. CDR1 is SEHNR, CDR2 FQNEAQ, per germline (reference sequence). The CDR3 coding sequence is TGTGCCAGCAGCTTAATGAACAGAGCCTACGAGCAGTACTTC. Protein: CASSLMNRAYEQYF.

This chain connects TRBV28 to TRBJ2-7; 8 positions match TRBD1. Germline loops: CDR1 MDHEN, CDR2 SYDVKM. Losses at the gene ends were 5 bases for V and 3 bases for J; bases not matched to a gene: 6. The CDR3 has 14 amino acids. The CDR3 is CASSETGAFYEQYF. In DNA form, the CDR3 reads TGTGCCAGCAGTGAGACAGGGGCATTCTACGAGCAGTACTTC.

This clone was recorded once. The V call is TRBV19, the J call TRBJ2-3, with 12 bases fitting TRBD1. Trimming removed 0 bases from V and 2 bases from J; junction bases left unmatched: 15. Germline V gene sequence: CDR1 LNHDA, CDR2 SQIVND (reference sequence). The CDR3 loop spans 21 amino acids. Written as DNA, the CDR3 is TGTGCCAGTAGTATAGATCACCCGGGACAGGGGGCTCGTTTTTACACAGATACGCAGTATTTT. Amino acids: CASSIDHPGQGARFYTDTQYF. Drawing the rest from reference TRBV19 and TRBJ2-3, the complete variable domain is DGGITQSPKYLFRKEGQNVTLSCEQNLNHDAMYWYRQDPGQGLRLIYYSQIVNDFQKGDIAEGYSVSREKKESFPLTVTSAQKNPTAFYLCASSIDHPGQGARFYTDTQYFGPGTRLTVL.

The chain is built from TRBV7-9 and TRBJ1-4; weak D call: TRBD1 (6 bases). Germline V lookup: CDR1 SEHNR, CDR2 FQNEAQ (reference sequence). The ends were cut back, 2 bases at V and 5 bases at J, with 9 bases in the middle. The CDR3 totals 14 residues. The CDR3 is CASSLQGWNEKLFF. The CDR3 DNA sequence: TGTGCCAGCAGCTTACAGGGGTGGAATGAAAAACTGTTTTTT. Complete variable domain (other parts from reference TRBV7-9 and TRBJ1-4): DTGVSQNPRHKITKRGQNVTFRCDPISEHNRLYWYRQTLGQGPEFLTYFQNEAQLEKSRLLSDRFSAERPKGSFSTLEIQRTEQGDSAMYLCASSLQGWNEKLFFGSGTQLSVL.